These 29 T cell receptor beta chains came from one sample sequenced in a study of CXCR3-negative and CXCR3-positive naive CD8 T cells. The TRB libraries of cDNA were built by UMI-labeled 5' RACE. TCRdb reprocessed the 5' RACE reads, with one entry per CDR3 protein and no DNA. The sample's table shows 8,500 to 10,000 distinct CDR3 sequences. The sample taken for sequencing was naive CXCR3- CD8+ T cells from blood. Subset in this sample: CD45RO-CCR7+CD27+CD95- naive CD8+ T cells lacking CXCR3 (TNR3-). All receptors come from a human donor in good health. Some clones in this sample may be carry-over from other donors' samples.

In terms of frequency, this clonotype is medium-sized. The V gene is TRBV10-3, the J gene TRBJ1-1. The length of the CDR3 is 14 residues. Per germline, CDR1 ENHRY and CDR2 SYGVKD. The CDR3 reads CASQGHWENTEAFF.

Frequency places this clonotype as medium-sized (0.01 to 0.1%). The chain has TRBV29-1 and TRBJ1-1. Germline assignment: CDR1 SQVTM and CDR2 ANQGSEA. This CDR3 is 13 amino acids long. The CDR3 region is CSAGTALESEAFF.

The chain is built from TRBV5-6 and TRBJ2-2. The CDR3 is 12 residues long. Germline V CDR1 and CDR2: SGHDT, YYEEEE. The CDR3 loop is CASSGDTGELFF.

The chain couples TRBV4-1 to TRBJ2-5. The germline V gene encodes CDR1 MGHRA and CDR2 YSYEKL. The CDR3 loop spans 14 amino acids. The CDR3 protein is CASQDRGYQETQYF.

This clonotype is identified as medium-sized from frequency. The chain links TRBV29-1 to TRBJ1-2. The CDR3 spans 13 residues. Germline V gives CDR1 SQVTM, CDR2 ANQGSEA. CDR3 region: CSARGEAITGYTF.

Judged by frequency, this clonotype is medium-sized. The chain carries TRBV29-1 and TRBJ2-5; TCRdb's D gene call, TRBD1, goes unchecked for lack of DNA. Germline assignment: CDR1 SQVTM and CDR2 ANQGSEA. This CDR3 has 14 residues. Here the CDR3 reads CSVSDRGRQETQYF. The whole variable domain, remainder taken from reference TRBV29-1 and TRBJ2-5, is SAVISQKPSRDICQRGTSLTIQCQVDSQVTMMFWYRQQPGQSLTLIATANQGSEATYESGFVIDKFPISRPNLTFSTLTVSNMSPEDSSIYLCSVSDRGRQETQYFGPGTRLLVL.

The chain couples TRBV29-1 to TRBJ2-5; lacking DNA, the TRBD1 call made by TCRdb goes unchecked. In germline, CDR1 is SQVTM, CDR2 ANQGSEA. The CDR3 totals 14 residues. The CDR3 spells CSVESVGQGETQYF.

The CDR3: CSVVGLITDTQYF. V is TRBV29-1 and J is TRBJ2-3; checking the TCRdb D call of TRBD2 is not possible without DNA. The CDR3 has 13 residues. Per the germline V gene, CDR1 is SQVTM and CDR2 is ANQGSEA.

This clonotype registers medium-sized (0.01 to 0.1%) by frequency. The rearrangement uses TRBV7-9 and TRBJ2-1; the TCRdb D gene call, TRBD2, has no DNA to confirm it. Germline-derived CDR1 and CDR2 are SEHNR and FQNEAQ (reference sequence). The CDR3 totals 19 residues. The CDR3 is CASSLAAGGPTSSYNEQFF.

V and J are TRBV20-1 and TRBJ1-1. The germline CDR1 and CDR2 sequences are DFQATT and SNEGSKA (reference sequence). The CDR3 loop spans 11 amino acids. The CDR3 sequence: CSALDNYKAFF.

The gene calls are TRBV5-1 and TRBJ2-1; the D gene TCRdb calls, TRBD2, cannot be checked with no DNA. CDR3 length equals 15 residues. The germline gives CDR1 SGHRS, CDR2 YFSETQ. CDR3 loop: CASSLAGEYHNEQFF.

The chain links TRBV7-2 to TRBJ2-7; TCRdb's assignment of TRBD1 cannot be checked, as there is no DNA. The CDR3 extends over 15 amino acids. Per the germline V gene, CDR1 is SGHTA and CDR2 is FQGNSA. The CDR3 sequence is CASSLDGGPSYEQYF. Full variable domain (outside the CDR3, taken from reference TRBV7-2 and TRBJ2-7): GAGVSQSPSNKVTEKGKDVELRCDPISGHTALYWYRQSLGQGLEFLIYFQGNSAPDKSGLPSDRFSAERTGGSVSTLTIQRTQQEDSAVYLCASSLDGGPSYEQYFGPGTRLTVT.

Considering frequency, this clonotype is medium-sized (0.01 to 0.1%). This chain joins TRBV29-1 and TRBJ1-1; TCRdb selects TRBD1, and the lack of DNA leaves this call unchecked. This CDR3 spans 13 amino acids. The germline V gene encodes CDR1 SQVTM and CDR2 ANQGSEA. The CDR3 protein is CSVRTGRGTEAFF.

Measured by frequency, this clonotype is medium-sized. This chain joins TRBV7-9 and TRBJ2-7; TCRdb outputs TRBD1, but without DNA this stays unchecked. The CDR3 runs to 15 residues. Germline V CDR1 and CDR2: SEHNR, FQNEAQ (reference sequence). The chain's CDR3 is CASSSRQGVRYEQYF. Supplemented by reference TRBV7-9 and TRBJ2-7, the full variable domain reads DTGVSQNPRHKITKRGQNVTFRCDPISEHNRLYWYRQTLGQGPEFLTYFQNEAQLEKSRLLSDRFSAERPKGSFSTLEIQRTEQGDSAMYLCASSSRQGVRYEQYFGPGTRLTVT.

By frequency, this clonotype is medium-sized. The rearrangement links TRBV6-2 or TRBV6-3 to TRBJ1-1. The CDR3 is 12 residues long. Germline-derived CDR1 and CDR2 are MNHEY and SVGEGT. The chain's CDR3 is CASSYWETEAFF.

The V gene is TRBV7-9, the J gene TRBJ1-5; the TCRdb D gene call, TRBD1, has no DNA to confirm it. The CDR3 extends over 15 amino acids. Germline V gene sequence: CDR1 SEHNR, CDR2 FQNEAQ (reference sequence). CDR3: CASSLDRERDQPQHF. The complete variable domain, with remaining parts taken from reference TRBV7-9 and TRBJ1-5, reads DTGVSQNPRHKITKRGQNVTFRCDPISEHNRLYWYRQTLGQGPEFLTYFQNEAQLEKSRLLSDRFSAERPKGSFSTLEIQRTEQGDSAMYLCASSLDRERDQPQHFGDGTRLSIL.

The chain links TRBV12-1 to TRBJ2-1; TCRdb proposes TRBD2, but this gene call is untestable without DNA. TRBV12-1 is annotated as a pseudogene. The CDR3 loop spans 21 amino acids. CDR3 residues: CASSLGSPGTSGDSSYNEQFF.

V usage is TRBV15 and J usage is TRBJ2-3; no DNA is available, so the TRBD2 call from TCRdb remains unchecked. The CDR3 contains 14 residues. Germline CDR1 is LNHNV and CDR2 is YYDKDF (reference sequence). CDR3 region: CATMPSGIEDTQYF.

The chain employs TRBV5-5 and TRBJ1-5. Germline V gene data show CDR1 as SGHKS and CDR2 as YYEKEE (reference sequence). This CDR3 has 16 residues. The chain's CDR3 is CASSLWGSESNQPQHF. The variable domain in full, with the rest retrieved from reference TRBV5-5 and TRBJ1-5, is DAGVTQSPTHLIKTRGQQVTLRCSPISGHKSVSWYQQVLGQGPQFIFQYYEKEERGRGNFPDRFSARQFPNYSSELNVNALLLGDSALYLCASSLWGSESNQPQHFGDGTRLSIL.

This chain joins TRBV7-2 and TRBJ2-5; TCRdb designates TRBD1, a call that cannot be tested without DNA. CDR1 is SGHTA, CDR2 FQGNSA, per germline. This CDR3 comprises 17 residues. CDR3 region: CASRKGAGYQPRETQYF. Filled out from reference TRBV7-2 and TRBJ2-5, the complete variable domain reads GAGVSQSPSNKVTEKGKDVELRCDPISGHTALYWYRQSLGQGLEFLIYFQGNSAPDKSGLPSDRFSAERTGGSVSTLTIQRTQQEDSAVYLCASRKGAGYQPRETQYFGPGTRLLVL.

The chain uses TRBV19 and TRBJ2-7; TCRdb's D call of TRBD2 is untestable without DNA. CDR3 length: 14 amino acids. The germline V gene has CDR1 LNHDA and CDR2 SQIVND (reference sequence). CDR3 amino acids: CASSPGLAPYEQYF.

Judged by frequency, this clonotype is medium-sized (0.01 to 0.1%). The CDR3: CASGDPRGGENQPQHF. V usage is TRBV7-9 and J usage is TRBJ1-5; TCRdb calls TRBD1, which cannot be checked without DNA. This CDR3 is 16 amino acids long. The germline V gene has CDR1 SEHNR and CDR2 FQNEAQ (reference sequence).

By frequency, this clonotype registers medium-sized (0.01 to 0.1%). The chain recombines TRBV15 with TRBJ2-7. Germline V lookup: CDR1 LNHNV, CDR2 YYDKDF (reference sequence). The CDR3 spans 15 residues. The CDR3 sequence: CATSREQRPTYEQYF.

This clonotype is medium-sized by frequency. The J gene is TRBJ2-3, the V gene TRBV12-3 or TRBV12-4; there is no DNA to check the TCRdb D call of TRBD2. The CDR3 length is 17 residues. CDR3 sequence: CASTTLGSSGSTDTQYF.

Frequency places this clonotype as medium-sized. This chain links TRBV28 with TRBJ1-5; TCRdb designates TRBD1, a call that cannot be tested without DNA. The CDR3 has 14 amino acids. Germline V CDR1 and CDR2: MDHEN, SYDVKM. CDR3 loop: CASSLGTENQPQHF.

The chain has TRBV20-1 and TRBJ2-7; TCRdb lists TRBD1, though no DNA is available to test this call. CDR3 length equals 15 residues. CDR1 is DFQATT and CDR2 is SNEGSKA in the germline V gene (reference sequence). The CDR3 loop reads CSARDLRGDVYEQYF.

The chain uses TRBV12-3 or TRBV12-4 and TRBJ2-7. The CDR3 spans 11 residues. This chain's CDR3 is CASSLGFVKYF.

V usage is TRBV9 and J usage is TRBJ1-5. Germline V gene data show CDR1 as SGDLS and CDR2 as YYNGEE. CDR3 length: 14 residues. The CDR3 spells CASSVGNSNQPQHF.

V usage is TRBV6-1 and J usage is TRBJ2-7; TCRdb indicates TRBD2, and absent DNA this call remains unverified. Germline CDR1 is MNHNS and CDR2 is SASEGT. CDR3 length: 13 amino acids. The CDR3 reads CASSGLSDYEQYF.